What follows are 18 T cell receptor beta chains derived from one specimen sequenced in a study of blood T cell repertoires in COVID-19. Sequenced by immunoSEQ multiplex PCR; TCRdb stores in-frame clones only, minus some. The sample holds 150,000 to 200,000 clones, around 82% seen once. What was sequenced was PBMCs or T cells enriched from blood (not recorded which). These receptor sequences come from a man aged 40-49 years who had recovered from COVID-19.

The chain recombines TRBV18 with TRBJ1-2, with a tentative D call TRBD1 (5 bases). Deletions cut 3 bases from V and 5 bases from J, with 10 bases between. Per the germline V gene, CDR1 is KGHSH and CDR2 is LQKENI. The CDR3 contains 13 residues. The CDR3: CASSPGEGYGYTF. CDR3 bases: TGTGCCAGCTCACCCGGGGAGGGGTATGGCTACACCTTC. The full variable domain, rest sourced from reference TRBV18 and TRBJ1-2, is NAGVMQNPRHLVRRRGQEARLRCSPMKGHSHVYWYRQLPEEGLKFMVYLQKENIIDESGMPKERFSAEFPKEGPSILRIQQVVRGDSAAYFCASSPGEGYGYTFGSGTRLTVV.

This clone was detected once. This chain uses TRBV6-5 with TRBJ1-4, with 10 bases identical to TRBD1. After removal of 6 bases from V and 6 bases from J, the junction contained 4 bases not matched to a gene. The CDR3 runs to 14 residues. Germline loops: CDR1 MNHEY, CDR2 SVGAGI. The CDR3, as DNA: TGTGCCAGCAGACCGGGACAGGGGTATGAAAAACTGTTTTTT. It codes for CASRPGQGYEKLFF.

V is TRBV6-5 and J is TRBJ2-7, with 8 bases lining up with TRBD1. Germline V gives CDR1 MNHEY, CDR2 SVGAGI. There are 14 residues in the CDR3. V lost 2 bases and J lost 7; bases outside the gene matches: 7. In nucleotides, the CDR3 is TGTGCCAGCAGTTACAGCCGGGACAGGAGGGAGCAGTACGTC. As protein: CASSYSRDRREQYV.

The J gene is TRBJ1-1, the V gene TRBV6-5; D is unresolved. The germline CDR1 and CDR2 sequences are MNHEY and SVGAGI. Trimming pared 2 bases from V and 4 bases from J, leaving 8 bases between. The CDR3 is 13 residues long. The CDR3 bases are TGTGCCAGCAGTTACGGGTGGGCCACTGAAGCTTTCTTT. Protein sequence: CASSYGWATEAFF.

This clone was observed at least ten times. This sequence joins TRBV6-5 and TRBJ1-6; no definite D call. V shed 4 bases and J shed 7 bases, with 8 bases lying between them. From germline, CDR1 is MNHEY and CDR2 SVGAGI. This CDR3 comprises 13 residues. This chain's CDR3 is CASSSDLNSPLHF. DNA of the CDR3: TGTGCCAGCAGTTCTGACTTAAATTCACCCCTCCACTTT.

This clone has more than one count but fewer than ten. V usage is TRBV7-6 and J usage is TRBJ2-7; no reliable D call. Per the germline V gene, CDR1 is SGHVS and CDR2 is FNYEAQ. The CDR3 is made up of 15 amino acids. Trimming cost V 1 base and J 2 bases, with 12 bases left between them. The CDR3 loop reads CASSLGSGSTYEQYF. The CDR3 DNA reads as TGTGCCAGCAGCTTAGGGTCCGGGTCAACCTACGAGCAGTACTTC. The entire variable domain, with the rest obtained from reference TRBV7-6 and TRBJ2-7, is as follows: GAGVSQSPRYKVTKRGQDVALRCDPISGHVSLYWYRQALGQGPEFLTYFNYEAQQDKSGLPNDRFSAERPEGSISTLTIQRTEQRDSAMYRCASSLGSGSTYEQYFGPGTRLTVT.

This chain connects TRBV13 to TRBJ1-3; D ambiguous. Germline V gives CDR1 PRHDT, CDR2 FYEKMQ (reference sequence). Trimming left V 0 bases short and J 6 bases short, with 3 bases between. The CDR3 is 12 amino acids. CDR3 loop: CASSLGLNTIYF. The CDR3, as DNA: TGTGCCAGCAGCTTAGGTCTAAACACCATATATTTT.

This clone was seen a single time. The rearrangement links TRBV6-5 to TRBJ1-3; no clear D gene. The ends were cut back, 5 bases at V and 0 bases at J, with 5 bases in the middle. The CDR3 extends over 13 amino acids. Germline V lookup: CDR1 MNHEY, CDR2 SVGAGI. The CDR3 sequence is CASSPSSGNTIYF. The CDR3 coding sequence is TGTGCCAGCAGTCCTAGCTCTGGAAACACCATATATTTT.

The chain links TRBV11-2 to TRBJ1-2, with a tentative D call TRBD1 (5 bases). This CDR3 is built from 12 residues. V was pared by 2 bases and J by 4 bases, with 5 bases between. Looked up from germline, CDR1 is SGHAT and CDR2 is FQNNGV. The DNA of the CDR3 is TGTGCCAGCAGCTTACAGGGCTATGGCTACACCTTC. Protein sequence: CASSLQGYGYTF.

This clone was counted a single time. This sequence joins TRBV19 and TRBJ2-5, with a possible D match to TRBD1 (5 bases). V lost 1 base, J lost 4 bases, and 16 bases lay in between. The germline gives CDR1 LNHDA, CDR2 SQIVND (reference sequence). The CDR3 totals 16 residues. The CDR3 loop reads CASSIGGAGRPETQYF. Here the CDR3 DNA reads TGTGCCAGTAGTATAGGGGGCGCAGGGCGGCCAGAGACCCAGTACTTC. Variable domain in full (rest from reference TRBV19 and TRBJ2-5): DGGITQSPKYLFRKEGQNVTLSCEQNLNHDAMYWYRQDPGQGLRLIYYSQIVNDFQKGDIAEGYSVSREKKESFPLTVTSAQKNPTAFYLCASSIGGAGRPETQYFGPGTRLLVL.

This CDR3 reads CASSLTREGDTEAFF. DNA of the CDR3: TGTGCCAGCAGTTTAACGAGGGAGGGGGACACTGAAGCTTTCTTT. The genes are TRBV27 and TRBJ1-1, with D maybe TRBD1 (6 bases). V lost 2 bases, J lost 3 bases, and 13 bases lay in between. Germline values: CDR1 MNHEY, CDR2 SMNVEV (reference sequence). This CDR3 spans 15 amino acids.

The chain employs TRBV5-4 and TRBJ2-1; 7 bases are a match to TRBD2. Germline CDR1 is SGHNT and CDR2 is YYREEE (reference sequence). This CDR3 is 13 amino acids long. With 0 bases clipped from V and 10 bases from J, the junction kept 4 bases outside the gene matches. This CDR3 is CASSLVLGGEQFF. CDR3 bases: TGTGCCAGCAGCTTGGTCTTGGGAGGGGAGCAGTTCTTC.

The chain is built from TRBV30 and TRBJ1-1, with a tentative D call TRBD1 (5 bases). Germline V lookup: CDR1 GTSNPN, CDR2 SVGIG (reference sequence). The length of the CDR3 is 13 residues. V lost 0 bases to trimming and J lost 8 bases, with 13 bases between them. This chain's CDR3 is CAWSVSAGQEAFF. The CDR3 DNA reads as TGTGCCTGGAGTGTAAGCGCAGGGCAAGAAGCTTTCTTT.

The chain recombines TRBV5-4 with TRBJ1-3, with D perhaps matching TRBD1 (5 bases). Trimming stripped 0 bases from V and 0 bases from J, with 10 bases between. CDR1 is SGHNT, CDR2 YYREEE, per germline (reference sequence). This CDR3 has 16 residues. The CDR3 nucleotides read TGTGCCAGCAGCTTGGTAGGGGCAACCTCTGGAAACACCATATATTTT. It is translated as CASSLVGATSGNTIYF.

The gene calls are TRBV7-9 and TRBJ1-2; 9 bases map to TRBD1. Germline lookup yields CDR1 SEHNR and CDR2 FQNEAQ (reference sequence). J gave up 9 bases and V 5 bases, and 10 bases lay outside the gene matches. The CDR3 consists of 14 residues. The chain's CDR3 is CASSPPTGGRSYTF. In nucleotides, the CDR3 is TGTGCCAGCAGCCCTCCGACAGGGGGTCGAAGCTACACCTTC.

CDR3 sequence: CASSHWNRDRGHYSNQPQHF. The DNA for the CDR3 is TGTGCCAGCAGCCATTGGAACCGGGACAGGGGGCATTATAGCAATCAGCCCCAGCATTTT. This chain links TRBV11-3 with TRBJ1-5; 12 positions agree with TRBD1. Germline CDR1 reads SGHNT; CDR2 reads YENEEA. CDR3 length equals 20 residues. V trimming: 5 bases; J trimming: 0 bases; junction bases outside the gene matches: 14.

This clone appeared a single time. This chain joins TRBV25-1 and TRBJ2-3; D gene unclear. The CDR3 runs to 15 residues. Per germline, CDR1 MGHDK and CDR2 SYGVNS. V was pared by 7 bases and J by 0 bases, with 14 bases between. The CDR3 DNA reads as TGTGCCAGCACCCGACGAGGAGCTAGCACAGATACGCAGTATTTT. Translated: CASTRRGASTDTQYF. The whole variable domain, remainder taken from reference TRBV25-1 and TRBJ2-3, is EADIYQTPRYLVIGTGKKITLECSQTMGHDKMYWYQQDPGMELHLIHYSYGVNSTEKGDLSSESTVSRIRTEHFPLTLESARPSHTSQYLCASTRRGASTDTQYFGPGTRLTVL.

The rearrangement links TRBV7-6 to TRBJ1-3; D remains ambiguous. V was trimmed by 0 bases and J by 0 bases, leaving 9 bases between them. CDR1 is SGHVS and CDR2 is FNYEAQ in the germline V gene. CDR3 size: 16 residues. The CDR3 DNA reads as TGTGCCAGCAGCTTAGCGTCCAGGTTCTCTGGAAACACCATATATTTT. As protein: CASSLASRFSGNTIYF.